Given below is one T cell receptor beta chain in context. Its target is not known. These data originate in a study of T cell responses to AZD1222 COVID-19 vaccine. Second-dose groups at about 4 or about 12 weeks were pooled. Study findings and constraints: Increased Spike-specific TCR breadth and depth were observed after two AZD1222 doses. Spike regions recognized by vaccine-associated CD4 TCRs spanned the protein, led by 160-218 and 743-854. Nearly half of the spike-specific TCRs reportedly recognize variant regions that carry no mutations.

Germline V gene lookup returns CDR1 LNHDA and CDR2 SQIVND (reference sequence). The V end lost 6 bases, the J end lost 0 bases, and 9 bases lay between the germline ends. CDR3 length equals 13 residues. TCRdb's table, derived via immunoSEQ multiplex PCR, lists solely in-frame clones and lacks some. Of fewer than 180,000 clones listed, about 92% are singletons. The chain combines TRBV19 with TRBJ2-7; D is uncertain. This sample comprised peripheral blood, obtained 28 days after the second AZD1222 dose. The receptor's source is an adult who received the AZD1222 COVID-19 vaccine. As DNA, the CDR3 is TGTGCCAGTAGGGCGGTTCTCTCCTACGAGCAGTACTTC. Translated, it gives CASRAVLSYEQYF.